This T cell receptor (beta chain) was captured by sequencing in a study of regulatory T cells in long-lasting Graves disease. A note on this clonotype: What it binds is not known.

Trimming pared 5 bases from V and 2 bases from J, leaving 16 bases between. The CDR3 contains 16 residues. Whole-study findings and limits: Persistent patients had a count of shared public clonotypes (roughly 2,500) that exceeded that of new patients (approximately 1,000). With persistent disease, TRBV28, TRBJ1-2 and TRBJ2-5 were the favored segments. Sample size, which was small, may have reduced accuracy.

As to time point: newly diagnosed GD, antithyroid drugs for less than 3 months. Preparation of the TCR library used RNA extracted from PBMCs. With iRepertoire HTBI primers and Arm-PCR of CDR3 regions, TCR beta libraries were built. Via MiXCR, TCRdb re-called the multiplex PCR reads, giving one row per CDR3 protein. The sample holds about 220,000 distinct CDR3 sequences, roughly a fifth seen once. This sample also appeared in a second study, on T cells in Graves' hyperthyroidism and ophthalmopathy. According to that study: Exclusion of a patient resulted from uncontrolled infection, other autoimmune disease, pregnancy or lactation.

The sequence was obtained from a woman in her 30s with Graves disease. Here the sequenced sample was peripheral blood mononuclear cells (PBMCs), taken at new diagnosis, from a patient treated with antithyroid drugs. The chain couples TRBV12-3 or TRBV12-4 to TRBJ1-5, with D perhaps matching TRBD1 (6 bases). The CDR3 loop reads CASSRTGPVGNQPQHF. Written as DNA, the CDR3 is TGTGCCAGCAGTCGTACAGGGCCTGTGGGCAATCAGCCCCAGCATTTT.